Following are 20 T cell receptor beta chains from one sample sequenced in a study of cytomegalovirus exposure and HLA in healthy donors. The PCR contained 60 Vbeta and 13 Jbeta primers. Data came from immunoSEQ multiplex PCR; TCRdb stores just in-frame clones and leaves some out. The data hold about 89,000 clones, with around 85% observed a single time. The material sequenced was PBMCs. The source is a man aged 35-49 years in good health and CMV-seropositive.

In this sample, this clone turned up a few times. The chain employs TRBV7-9 and TRBJ1-4; D call uncertain. This CDR3 spans 15 amino acids. Germline lookup yields CDR1 SEHNR and CDR2 FQNEAQ (reference sequence). Deletions cut 1 base from V and 6 bases from J, with 12 bases between. CDR3 in DNA: TGTGCCAGCAGCTTAGGTTTCCTTTCGGATGAAAAACTGTTTTTT. This sequence encodes CASSLGFLSDEKLFF.

The V and J genes are TRBV19 and TRBJ1-6; D possibly corresponds to TRBD1 (6 bases). The V end lost 7 bases, the J end lost 6 bases, and 13 bases lay between the germline ends. From germline, CDR1 is LNHDA and CDR2 SQIVND (reference sequence). The CDR3 is 14 amino acids. As DNA, the CDR3 is TGTGCCAGTAAAGACAGGTCGGTTAATTCACCCCTCCACTTT. Translation gives CASKDRSVNSPLHF.

V usage is TRBV7-2 and J usage is TRBJ2-2; 7 bases are a match to TRBD2. Germline V gene data show CDR1 as SGHTA and CDR2 as FQGNSA. CDR3 size: 12 residues. Losses at the gene ends were 5 bases for V and 10 bases for J; bases not matched to a gene: 4. The CDR3 is CASSTTSVELFF. Here the CDR3 DNA reads TGTGCCAGCAGCACAACTAGCGTGGAGCTGTTTTTT.

The genes are TRBV5-5 and TRBJ1-6; 8 bases fit TRBD1. The CDR3 sequence is 14 residues long. Germline loops: CDR1 SGHKS, CDR2 YYEKEE (reference sequence). V lost 2 bases to trimming and J lost 9 bases; unmatched junction nucleotides: 4. The CDR3 DNA sequence: TGTGCCAGCAGCTTAGAGACAGGGGCTTCACCCCTCCACTTT. As protein: CASSLETGASPLHF.

This chain links TRBV14 with TRBJ2-1; maybe TRBD2 (5 bases). V was trimmed by 1 base and J by 4 bases, leaving 11 bases between them. The CDR3 consists of 15 residues. From germline, CDR1 is SGHDN and CDR2 FVKESK. The CDR3 region has the DNA TGTGCCAGCAGCCAAGCAGGACTTTTGTACAATGAGCAGTTCTTC. It translates to CASSQAGLLYNEQFF.

V and J are TRBV5-4 and TRBJ2-5; perhaps TRBD1 as D (5 bases). This CDR3 has 16 residues. V was clipped by 0 bases and J by 0 bases, with 12 bases between them. CDR1 and CDR2 from the germline V gene are SGHNT and YYREEE (reference sequence). The DNA of the CDR3 is TGTGCCAGCAGCTTGGTACCAGGGCGTTACCAAGAGACCCAGTACTTC. Its translation is CASSLVPGRYQETQYF.

The gene calls are TRBV5-1 and TRBJ2-3, with 14 bases matching TRBD2. With V trimmed by 4 bases and J by 0 bases, 4 bases remained unmatched. The CDR3 sequence is 17 residues long. CDR1 and CDR2 (germline): SGHRS, YFSETQ. CDR3 amino acids: CASSVGTSGGSTDTQYF. CDR3 coding DNA: TGCGCCAGCAGCGTGGGGACTAGCGGGGGTAGCACAGATACGCAGTATTTT.

V gene TRBV10-2 combines with J gene TRBJ2-4; D is possibly TRBD1 (6 bases). Trimming removed 5 bases from V and 0 bases from J, with 11 bases in between. Germline V gene data show CDR1 as WSHSY and CDR2 as SAAADI. The CDR3 is 15 residues long. The CDR3 loop is CASSNRVLAKNIQYF. The CDR3 DNA reads TGCGCCAGCAGTAACAGGGTTCTAGCCAAAAACATTCAGTACTTC.

The chain couples TRBV28 to TRBJ1-5; no definite D call. The CDR3 extends over 15 amino acids. The ends were cut back, 1 base at V and 4 bases at J, with 11 bases in the middle. CDR1 and CDR2 from the germline V gene are MDHEN and SYDVKM. The CDR3 here is CASSLSPTGNQPQHF. For the CDR3, the DNA is TGTGCCAGCAGTTTATCGCCCACGGGGAATCAGCCCCAGCATTTT.

The chain links TRBV7-8 to TRBJ2-5; D is uncertain. Judging by the DNA end, TRBJ2-7 fits better; the J call may be wrong. The V gene's germline CDR1 is SGHVS and CDR2 FQNEAQ. This CDR3 has 14 amino acids. The CDR3 reads CASSLALLLYEQYF. The CDR3 nucleotides are TGTGCCAGCAGCTTAGCTCTACTACTTTACGAGCAGTACTTC.

J is TRBJ2-5 and V is TRBV28, with no clear D. Matching the DNA end better, TRBJ2-7 makes the J call doubtful. The CDR3 totals 11 residues. Germline values: CDR1 MDHEN, CDR2 SYDVKM. CDR3 protein: CASSFSYEQYF. The CDR3 DNA follows: TGTGCCAGCAGTTTCTCCTACGAGCAGTACTTC.

V and J are TRBV7-2 and TRBJ2-3; D is unresolved. The CDR3 runs 15 residues. V lost 1 base and J 2 bases, leaving 10 bases between the germline ends. Germline V gene lookup returns CDR1 SGHTA and CDR2 FQGNSA. The CDR3 sequence: CASSLDGGPTDTQYF. The CDR3 DNA reads TGTGCCAGCAGCTTAGATGGCGGCCCCACAGATACGCAGTATTTT.

The V and J genes are TRBV27 and TRBJ1-2, with a tentative D call TRBD1 (5 bases). The germline V gene has CDR1 MNHEY and CDR2 SMNVEV (reference sequence). CDR3 size: 14 residues. Between the trimmed V and J ends, which lost 5 bases and 7 bases, there was a span of 17 bases. Here the CDR3 DNA reads TGTGCCAGCAGTCCCGCTTCGCAGGGAATTGGCTACACCTTC. It encodes CASSPASQGIGYTF.

V gene TRBV9 combines with J gene TRBJ2-1, with 10 bases aligning to TRBD1. This CDR3 spans 19 amino acids. CDR1 and CDR2 from the germline V gene are SGDLS and YYNGEE. V lost 0 bases and J lost 1; bases outside the gene matches: 10. CDR3 in DNA: TGTGCCAGCAGCGTAGATCGGGAGACAGGGGGCCATTCCTACAATGAGCAGTTCTTC. Protein product: CASSVDRETGGHSYNEQFF. Complete variable domain (other parts from reference TRBV9 and TRBJ2-1): DSGVTQTPKHLITATGQRVTLRCSPRSGDLSVYWYQQSLDQGLQFLIQYYNGEERAKGNILERFSAQQFPDLHSELNLSSLELGDSALYFCASSVDRETGGHSYNEQFFGPGTRLTVL.

This chain links TRBV7-9 with TRBJ1-2; D is unresolved. Germline CDR1 is SEHNR and CDR2 is FQNEAQ (reference sequence). This CDR3 has 12 residues. The CDR3 nucleotides read TGTTCCACCCTCGGGGATGCCTATGGCTACACCTTC. Translation: CSTLGDAYGYTF.

The chain is built from TRBV28 and TRBJ2-7, with 9 bases matching TRBD2. Trimming at V came to 6 bases and at J to 4 bases, leaving 10 bases not matched to a gene. Germline CDR1 is MDHEN and CDR2 is SYDVKM. The CDR3 extends over 15 amino acids. The CDR3 region has the DNA TGTGCCAGCAGCACAAGCGGGAGGCCTCCATACGAGCAGTACTTC. Amino acid sequence: CASSTSGRPPYEQYF.

The chain couples TRBV19 to TRBJ2-5; 11 bases fit TRBD2. Germline CDR1 reads LNHDA; CDR2 reads SQIVND (reference sequence). This CDR3 spans 14 amino acids. J was trimmed by 5 bases and V by 8 bases; bases with no gene match: 7. CDR3 loop: CASASSGRYETQYF. The CDR3 DNA sequence: TGTGCCAGTGCTTCTAGCGGGAGGTATGAGACCCAGTACTTC.

The chain combines TRBV7-9 with TRBJ2-6; D is possibly TRBD1 (5 bases). Germline-derived CDR1 and CDR2 are SEHNR and FQNEAQ (reference sequence). This CDR3 is built from 17 residues. V was shortened by 5 bases and J by 1 base, with 15 bases between the two germline ends. The CDR3 reads CASSPQVGISGANVLTF. CDR3 nucleotide sequence: TGTGCCAGCAGCCCACAGGTGGGGATTTCTGGGGCCAACGTCCTGACTTTC.

This chain joins TRBV19 and TRBJ2-4; TRBD1 agrees at 7 bases. This CDR3 is 13 amino acids long. In germline, CDR1 is LNHDA, CDR2 SQIVND (reference sequence). V gave up 8 bases and J gave up 7 bases; unmatched junction bases: 8. The CDR3 coding sequence is TGTGCCAGTGTTGGACAGGCCGGGAACATTCAGTACTTC. Translating gives CASVGQAGNIQYF.

The chain is built from TRBV7-2 and TRBJ2-3, with D possibly being TRBD2 (6 bases). V was cut by 6 bases and J by 3 bases, with 10 bases left in between. The CDR3 covers 13 residues. The germline V gene encodes CDR1 SGHTA and CDR2 FQGNSA. The CDR3 protein is CASRGGGTDTQYF. CDR3 DNA: TGTGCCAGCAGGGGGGGTGGGACAGATACGCAGTATTTT.